This T cell receptor (beta chain) originates from a study of blood T cell repertoires in COVID-19. The V and J ends lost 4 bases and 4 bases, in that order; junction bases with no gene match: 5. The CDR3 covers 15 residues. Germline assignment: CDR1 LGHDT and CDR2 YNNKEL (reference sequence). Authors' processing steps: Amplification of reference gene primers was used by the study to estimate nucleated cell counts. The method was immunoSEQ multiplex PCR; TCRdb's version includes in-frame clones alone and lacks a portion of them. V and J calls and clone size come straight from that table; D and trimming were deduced from the DNA. Of 200,000 or so clones in the sample, about 86% are singletons; the top ten hold around 7%. This study enrolled people aged roughly 18 to 100 from about 26 US geographic areas. This clone was seen just once.

V gene TRBV3-1 (or the pseudogene TRBV3-2) combines with J gene TRBJ2-3, with 10 bases lining up with TRBD1. This clonotype was obtained from a man in his forties or fifties who had recovered from COVID-19. Source material: PBMCs or T cells enriched from blood (not recorded which). This CDR3 reads CASSRDRGLADTQYF. For the CDR3, the DNA is TGTGCCAGCAGCCGAGACAGGGGGCTAGCAGATACGCAGTATTTT.